The clone carrying this T cell receptor beta chain was counted once. Antigen specificity is unknown. The data were obtained in a study of blood T cells in healthy people across ages. Donor samples were obtained from healthy Caucasian individuals from Russia, aged about 6 to 95. Study-wide results and caveats: Naive and antigen-experienced cells could not be conclusively compared, given unsorted PBMCs.

A second roughly 7 to 12 cycle PCR used barcoded and J-beta primers. TCRdb independently ran MiXCR on the 5' RACE reads; one entry per CDR3 protein. Among around 1,500,000 distinct CDR3 sequences listed, 42% were seen once. Trimming at V came to 0 bases and at J to 4 bases, leaving 13 bases not matched to a gene. The V gene's germline CDR1 is SGHRS and CDR2 YFSETQ. CDR3 length equals 18 residues. The gene calls are TRBV5-1 and TRBJ1-2; TRBD1 agrees at 9 bases. This TCR was recovered from a woman under 30 in good health. The specimen was blood. The CDR3: CASSLGSQGAGSGYGYTF. The CDR3, as DNA: TGCGCCAGCAGCTTGGGATCACAGGGGGCAGGGTCTGGCTATGGCTACACCTTC.